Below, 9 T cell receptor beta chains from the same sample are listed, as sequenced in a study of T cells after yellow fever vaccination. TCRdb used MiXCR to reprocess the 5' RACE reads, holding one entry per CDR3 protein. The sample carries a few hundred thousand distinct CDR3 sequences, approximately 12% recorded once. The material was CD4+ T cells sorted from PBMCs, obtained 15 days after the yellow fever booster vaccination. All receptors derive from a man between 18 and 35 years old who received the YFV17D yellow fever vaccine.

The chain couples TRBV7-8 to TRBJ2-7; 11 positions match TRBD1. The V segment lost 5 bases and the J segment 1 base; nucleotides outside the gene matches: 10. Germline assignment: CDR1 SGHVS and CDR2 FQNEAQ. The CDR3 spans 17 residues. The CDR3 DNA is TGTGCCAGCAGCCGGAATCAAGGGACAGGGGGGTCCTACGAGCAGTACGTC. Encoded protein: CASSRNQGTGGSYEQYV.

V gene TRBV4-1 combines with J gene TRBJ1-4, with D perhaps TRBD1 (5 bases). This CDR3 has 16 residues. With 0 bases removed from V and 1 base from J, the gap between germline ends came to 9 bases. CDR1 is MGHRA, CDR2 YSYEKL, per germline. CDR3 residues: CASSQDRVLTNEKLFF. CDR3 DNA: TGCGCCAGCAGCCAAGACAGGGTGTTAACTAATGAAAAACTGTTTTTT.

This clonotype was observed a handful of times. The CDR3 region has the DNA TGTGCCAGCAGTCCCGGGACCTACACTGAAGCTTTCTTT. This codes for CASSPGTYTEAFF. This chain uses TRBV6-2 or TRBV6-3 with TRBJ1-1; TRBD1 might be the D (5 bases). Germline assignment: CDR1 MNHEY and CDR2 SVGEGT. This CDR3 has 13 amino acids. Trimming stripped 5 bases from V and 3 bases from J, with 10 bases between.

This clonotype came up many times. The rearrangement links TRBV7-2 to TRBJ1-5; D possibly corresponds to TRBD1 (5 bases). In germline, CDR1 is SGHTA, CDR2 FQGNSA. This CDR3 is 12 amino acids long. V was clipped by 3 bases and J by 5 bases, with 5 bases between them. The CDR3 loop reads CASSFRDQPQHF. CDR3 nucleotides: TGTGCCAGCAGCTTCAGGGATCAGCCCCAGCATTTT.

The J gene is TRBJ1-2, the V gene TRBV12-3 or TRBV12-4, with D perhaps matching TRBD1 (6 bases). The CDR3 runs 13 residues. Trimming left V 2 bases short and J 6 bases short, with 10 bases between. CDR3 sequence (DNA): TGTGCCAGCAGTTTACGGGCAGGGGATGGCTACACCTTC. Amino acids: CASSLRAGDGYTF.

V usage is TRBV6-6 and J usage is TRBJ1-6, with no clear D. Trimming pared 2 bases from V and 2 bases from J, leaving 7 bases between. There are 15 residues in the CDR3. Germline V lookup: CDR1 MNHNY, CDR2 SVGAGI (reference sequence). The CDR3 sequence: CASSYGEPYNSPLHF. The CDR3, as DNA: TGTGCCAGCAGTTACGGGGAGCCCTATAATTCACCCCTCCACTTT.

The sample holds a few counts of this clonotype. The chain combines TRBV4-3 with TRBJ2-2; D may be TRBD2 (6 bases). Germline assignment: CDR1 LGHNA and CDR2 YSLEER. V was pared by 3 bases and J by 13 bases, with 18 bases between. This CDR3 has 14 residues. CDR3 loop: CASSHKKPGVVLFF. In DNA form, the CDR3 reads TGCGCCAGCAGCCATAAGAAGCCGGGAGTGGTGCTGTTTTTT.

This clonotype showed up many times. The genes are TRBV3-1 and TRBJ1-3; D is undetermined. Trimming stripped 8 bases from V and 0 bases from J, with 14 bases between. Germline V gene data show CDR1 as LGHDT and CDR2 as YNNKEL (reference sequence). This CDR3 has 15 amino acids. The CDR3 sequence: CASQRSGYSGNTIYF. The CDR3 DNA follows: TGTGCCAGCCAGCGATCGGGCTACTCTGGAAACACCATATATTTT.

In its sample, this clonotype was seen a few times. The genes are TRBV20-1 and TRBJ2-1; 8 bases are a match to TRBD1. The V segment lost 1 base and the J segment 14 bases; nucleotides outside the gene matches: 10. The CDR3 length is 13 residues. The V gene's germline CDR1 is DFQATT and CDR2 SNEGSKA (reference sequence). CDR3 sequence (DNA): TGCAGTGCTAGAGGACGGTCAGGGGGCGCGAAGTTCTTC. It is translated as CSARGRSGGAKFF.